Listed here are 15 T cell receptor beta chains from one sample, sequenced in a study of OX40 agonist ivuxolimab in advanced cancers. Only in-frame clones appear in the TCRdb table, and some are missing; sequencing was by immunoSEQ multiplex PCR. Altogether over 5,500 clones are present, approximately 79% being singletons, with the ten largest covering over 70%. Specimen: CD4+ or CD8+ T cells sorted from blood, collected in a trial of the OX40 agonist ivuxolimab. Receptor source: an adult with an advanced solid tumor such as melanoma, head and neck, liver or kidney cancer.

This chain links TRBV5-1 with TRBJ2-2; D remains unclear. Looked up from germline, CDR1 is SGHRS and CDR2 is YFSETQ. The length of the CDR3 is 12 residues. Trimming took off 0 bases at V and 6 bases at J, with 3 bases between the two ends. The CDR3 here is CASSLVAGELFF. In nucleotides, the CDR3 is TGCGCCAGCAGCTTGGTGGCCGGGGAGCTGTTTTTT.

The chain employs TRBV4-1 and TRBJ2-3; a weak D match, TRBD1 (5 bases). Between the trimmed V and J ends, which lost 0 bases and 1 base, there was a span of 14 bases. There are 17 residues in the CDR3. Per the germline V gene, CDR1 is MGHRA and CDR2 is YSYEKL. The DNA of the CDR3 is TGCGCCAGCAGCCAAGATGGGGCGGCGGTGGGCACAGATACGCAGTATTTT. Translating it yields CASSQDGAAVGTDTQYF.

This sequence joins TRBV19 and TRBJ2-7, with D possibly TRBD1 on 6 matching bases. Trimming left V 5 bases short and J 1 base short, with 9 bases between. The V gene's germline CDR1 is LNHDA and CDR2 SQIVND (reference sequence). The length of the CDR3 is 13 residues. The CDR3 DNA follows: TGTGCCAGTAGTGCTGGACAGTCCTACGAGCAGTACTTC. Amino acids: CASSAGQSYEQYF.

V gene TRBV29-1 combines with J gene TRBJ2-1; D assignment may be TRBD1 or TRBD2 (5 bases each). Germline V lookup: CDR1 SQVTM, CDR2 ANQGSEA. The CDR3 totals 16 residues. V was cut by 1 base and J by 5 bases, with 18 bases left in between. CDR3 coding DNA: TGCAGCGTTGAAGGCAGGGACCTAATTACCAACAATGAGCAGTTCTTC. Encoded protein: CSVEGRDLITNNEQFF.

This clone was seen a single time. The chain couples TRBV7-9 to TRBJ1-6; perhaps TRBD1 as D (5 bases). Deletions cut 3 bases from V and 1 base from J, with 7 bases between. The CDR3 is 15 residues long. Germline-derived CDR1 and CDR2 are SEHNR and FQNEAQ (reference sequence). CDR3 in amino acids: CASSLTVSYNSPLHF. The CDR3 nucleotides are TGTGCCAGCAGCTTGACAGTTTCCTATAATTCACCCCTCCACTTT. Supplemented by reference TRBV7-9 and TRBJ1-6, the full variable domain reads DTGVSQNPRHKITKRGQNVTFRCDPISEHNRLYWYRQTLGQGPEFLTYFQNEAQLEKSRLLSDRFSAERPKGSFSTLEIQRTEQGDSAMYLCASSLTVSYNSPLHFGNGTRLTVT.

The genes are TRBV4-1 and TRBJ1-4; D not resolved. CDR3 length: 16 residues. V was cut by 4 bases and J by 7 bases, with 19 bases left in between. Germline V gene lookup returns CDR1 MGHRA and CDR2 YSYEKL. The CDR3 sequence: CASSPPGGFGSEKLFF. The CDR3, as DNA: TGCGCCAGCAGCCCTCCGGGCGGCTTTGGTAGTGAAAAACTGTTTTTT.

The chain is built from TRBV10-3 and TRBJ2-1; 9 bases are a match to TRBD2. Germline V gives CDR1 ENHRY, CDR2 SYGVKD. The ends lost 2 bases at V and 6 bases at J; junction bases unmatched: 5. This CDR3 comprises 15 residues. DNA for the CDR3: TGTGCCATCAGTGAGATGGCGGGGGGGCGCAATGAGCAGTTCTTC. Amino acids: CAISEMAGGRNEQFF.

The V gene is TRBV5-1, the J gene TRBJ2-7; TRBD1 might be the D (5 bases). This CDR3 has 13 amino acids. The V end was cut by 1 base, the J end by 3 bases, with 8 bases between. Germline V CDR1 and CDR2: SGHRS, YFSETQ. CDR3 in amino acids: CASSLRGNYEQYF. The CDR3 DNA reads TGCGCCAGCAGCTTGAGGGGTAACTACGAGCAGTACTTC.

By share of the sample, this clone is medium-sized. The chain links TRBV6-6 to TRBJ1-1, with TRBD1 as a possible D gene (6 bases). Trimming pared 4 bases from V and 1 base from J, leaving 13 bases between. The CDR3 contains 15 residues. From germline, CDR1 is MNHNY and CDR2 SVGAGI (reference sequence). Written as DNA, the CDR3 is TGTGCCAGCAGTTTCCACAGGGAGGGGAACACTGAAGCTTTCTTT. It translates to CASSFHREGNTEAFF.

This clone occurred once. The CDR3 protein is CASSYSRGLGSQPQHF. The CDR3 DNA reads TGTGCCAGCAGTTACTCGAGGGGGCTCGGGAGTCAGCCCCAGCATTTT. V gene TRBV6-5 combines with J gene TRBJ1-5, with 7 bases aligning to TRBD1. This CDR3 is built from 16 residues. J gave up 6 bases and V 0 bases, and 8 bases lay outside the gene matches. Germline CDR1 and CDR2: MNHEY and SVGAGI.

This chain joins TRBV19 and TRBJ2-3; possibly TRBD1 or TRBD2 for D (5 bases each). V was cut by 3 bases and J by 2 bases, with 18 bases left in between. The CDR3 consists of 17 residues. Germline CDR1 is LNHDA and CDR2 is SQIVND (reference sequence). CDR3 nucleotide sequence: TGTGCCAGTAGTATGTATCCCTGGGACCGGACCACAGATACGCAGTATTTT. Its translation is CASSMYPWDRTTDTQYF.

In DNA form, the CDR3 reads TGCGCCAGCAGCTTGGCTGCAGGGTTTTTACTCGAGCAGTACTTC. Encoded protein: CASSLAAGFLLEQYF. This rearrangement joins TRBV5-1 to TRBJ2-7, with a weak D call TRBD1 (5 bases). Trimming stripped 0 bases from V and 6 bases from J, with 16 bases between. This CDR3 is built from 15 residues. The germline CDR1 and CDR2 sequences are SGHRS and YFSETQ.

This clone occurred a few times. The chain is built from TRBV5-6 and TRBJ1-4, with a weak D call TRBD1 (5 bases). In germline, CDR1 is SGHDT, CDR2 YYEEEE. The CDR3 runs 14 residues. V was trimmed by 6 bases and J by 3 bases, leaving 12 bases between them. CDR3 residues: CASIQGGANEKLFF. CDR3 bases: TGTGCCAGCATCCAGGGCGGAGCTAATGAAAAACTGTTTTTT.

This rearrangement joins TRBV28 to TRBJ2-1; TRBD1 is a possible D gene (6 bases). CDR1 and CDR2 from the germline V gene are MDHEN and SYDVKM. The V gene lost 5 bases and the J gene lost 4 bases, with 12 bases spanning the gap. The CDR3 has 14 residues. Here the CDR3 reads CASSPGTLYNEQFF. CDR3 in DNA: TGTGCCAGCAGTCCCGGGACATTGTACAATGAGCAGTTCTTC.

The rearrangement joins TRBV30 to TRBJ1-1; D remains ambiguous. The CDR3 contains 12 residues. Deletions cut 4 bases from V and 0 bases from J, with 6 bases between. The germline gives CDR1 GTSNPN, CDR2 SVGIG (reference sequence). CDR3 DNA: TGTGCCTGGAACACTTTGAACACTGAAGCTTTCTTT. It codes for CAWNTLNTEAFF.